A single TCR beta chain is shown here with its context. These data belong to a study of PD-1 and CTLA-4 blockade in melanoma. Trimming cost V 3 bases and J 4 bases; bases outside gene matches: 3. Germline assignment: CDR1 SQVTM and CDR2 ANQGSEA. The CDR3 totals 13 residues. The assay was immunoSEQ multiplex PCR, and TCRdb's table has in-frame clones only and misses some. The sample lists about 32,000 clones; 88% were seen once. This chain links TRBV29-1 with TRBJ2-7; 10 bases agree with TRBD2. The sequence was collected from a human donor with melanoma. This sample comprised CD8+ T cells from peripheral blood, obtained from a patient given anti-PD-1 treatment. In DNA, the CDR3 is TGCAGCGTTGAGGCTAGCGGGGGATACGAGCAGTACTTC. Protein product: CSVEASGGYEQYF.